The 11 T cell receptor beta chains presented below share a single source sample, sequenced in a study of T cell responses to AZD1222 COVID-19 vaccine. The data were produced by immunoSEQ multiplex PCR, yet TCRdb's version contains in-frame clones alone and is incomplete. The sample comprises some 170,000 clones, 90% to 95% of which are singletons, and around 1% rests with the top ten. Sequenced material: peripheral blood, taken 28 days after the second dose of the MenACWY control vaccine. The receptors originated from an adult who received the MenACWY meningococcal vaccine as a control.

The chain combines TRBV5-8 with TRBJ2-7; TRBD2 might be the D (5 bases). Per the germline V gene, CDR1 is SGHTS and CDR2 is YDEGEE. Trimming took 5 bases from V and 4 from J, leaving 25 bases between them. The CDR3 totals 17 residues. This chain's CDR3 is CASRPRTPQEAIYEQYF. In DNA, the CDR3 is TGTGCCAGCAGGCCTCGGACCCCCCAGGAGGCAATTTACGAGCAGTACTTC.

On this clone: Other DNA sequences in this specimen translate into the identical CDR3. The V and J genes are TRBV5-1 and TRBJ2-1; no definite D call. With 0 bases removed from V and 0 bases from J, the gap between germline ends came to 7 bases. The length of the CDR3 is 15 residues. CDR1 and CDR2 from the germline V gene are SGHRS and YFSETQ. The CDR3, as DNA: TGCGCCAGCAGCTTGGAGGGCAGCTCCTACAATGAGCAGTTCTTC. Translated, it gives CASSLEGSSYNEQFF.

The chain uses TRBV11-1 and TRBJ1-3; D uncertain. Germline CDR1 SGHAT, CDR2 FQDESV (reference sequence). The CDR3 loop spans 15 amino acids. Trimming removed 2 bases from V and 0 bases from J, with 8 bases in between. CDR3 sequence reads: CASSLSYASGNTIYF. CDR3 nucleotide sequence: TGTGCCAGCAGCTTATCATACGCCTCTGGAAACACCATATATTTT.

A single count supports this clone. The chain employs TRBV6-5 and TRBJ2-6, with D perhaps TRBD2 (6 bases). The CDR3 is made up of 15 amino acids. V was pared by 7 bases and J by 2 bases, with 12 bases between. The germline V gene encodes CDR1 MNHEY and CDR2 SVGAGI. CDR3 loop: CASTRGAAGANVLTF. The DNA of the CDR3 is TGTGCCAGCACCCGCGGGGCTGCTGGGGCCAACGTCCTGACTTTC.

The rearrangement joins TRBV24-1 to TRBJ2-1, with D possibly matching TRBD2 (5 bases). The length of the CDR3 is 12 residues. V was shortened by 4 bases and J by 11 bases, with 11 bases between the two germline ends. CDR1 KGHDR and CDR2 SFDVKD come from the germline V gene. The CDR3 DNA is TGTGCCACCAGTGACCGGACTGTGAAGCAGTTCTTC. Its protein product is CATSDRTVKQFF.

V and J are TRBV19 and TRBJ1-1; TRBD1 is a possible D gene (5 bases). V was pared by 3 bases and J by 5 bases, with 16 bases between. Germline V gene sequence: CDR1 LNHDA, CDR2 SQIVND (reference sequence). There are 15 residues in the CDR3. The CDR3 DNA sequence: TGTGCCAGTAGTATGGACTACACCGGGGGGACTGAAGCTTTCTTT. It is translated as CASSMDYTGGTEAFF.

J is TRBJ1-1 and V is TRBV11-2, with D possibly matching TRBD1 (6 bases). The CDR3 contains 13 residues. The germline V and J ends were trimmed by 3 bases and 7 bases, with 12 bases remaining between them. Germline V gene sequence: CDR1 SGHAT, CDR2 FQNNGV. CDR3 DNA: TGTGCCAGCAGCTTTTACAGGGATGATGAAGCTTTCTTT. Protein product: CASSFYRDDEAFF. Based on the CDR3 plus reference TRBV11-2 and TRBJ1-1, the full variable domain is EAGVAQSPRYKIIEKRQSVAFWCNPISGHATLYWYQQILGQGPKLLIQFQNNGVVDDSQLPKDRFSAERLKGVDSTLKIQPAKLEDSAVYLCASSFYRDDEAFFGQGTRLTVV.

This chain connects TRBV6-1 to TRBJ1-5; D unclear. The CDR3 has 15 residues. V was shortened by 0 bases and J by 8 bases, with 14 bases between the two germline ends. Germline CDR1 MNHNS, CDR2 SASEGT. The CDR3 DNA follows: TGTGCCAGCAGTGAAGCTATCCGGCCTCGGGAGCCCCAGCATTTT. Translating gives CASSEAIRPREPQHF.

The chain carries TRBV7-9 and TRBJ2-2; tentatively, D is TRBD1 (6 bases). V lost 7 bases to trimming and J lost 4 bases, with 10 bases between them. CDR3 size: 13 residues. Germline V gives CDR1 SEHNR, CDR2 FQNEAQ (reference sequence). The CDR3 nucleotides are TGTGCCAGCACATTACAGGGCACCGGGGAGCTGTTTTTT. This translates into CASTLQGTGELFF.

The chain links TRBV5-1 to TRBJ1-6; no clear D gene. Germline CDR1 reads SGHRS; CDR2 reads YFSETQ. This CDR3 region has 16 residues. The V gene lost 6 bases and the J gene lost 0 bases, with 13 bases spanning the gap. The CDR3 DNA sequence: TGCGCCAGCACCCGGAGAGGGAGCTCCTATAATTCACCCCTCCACTTT. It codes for CASTRRGSSYNSPLHF.

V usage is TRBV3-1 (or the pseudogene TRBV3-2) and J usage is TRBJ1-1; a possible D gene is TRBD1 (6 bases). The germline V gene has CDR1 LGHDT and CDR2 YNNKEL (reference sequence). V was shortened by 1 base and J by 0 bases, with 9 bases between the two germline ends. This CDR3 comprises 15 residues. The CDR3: CASSQGTAMNTEAFF. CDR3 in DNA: TGTGCCAGCAGCCAAGGGACAGCAATGAACACTGAAGCTTTCTTT.